Shown below are 20 T cell receptor beta chains from a single sample sequenced in a study of T cell changes during pregnancy in multiple sclerosis. Assay used: immunoSEQ multiplex PCR; TCRdb lists only in-frame clones, some missing. The sample carries under 95,000 clones, 90% to 95% recorded once. This sample comprised peripheral blood, obtained after pregnancy. The receptors here all came from a female donor in good health, enrolled as a control in a pregnancy study.

CDR3 loop: CASIAPGENYGYTF. In DNA form, the CDR3 reads TGTGCCAGCATTGCCCCGGGGGAGAACTATGGCTACACCTTC. J is TRBJ1-2 and V is TRBV6-5, with D possibly being TRBD1 (5 bases). The germline gives CDR1 MNHEY, CDR2 SVGAGI. V shed 7 bases and J shed 2 bases, with 14 bases lying between them. CDR3 length: 14 residues.

The chain employs TRBV10-3 and TRBJ2-7; TRBD1 aligns across 7 bases. J gave up 0 bases and V 2 bases, and 1 base lay outside the gene matches. Per the germline V gene, CDR1 is ENHRY and CDR2 is SYGVKD. The CDR3 runs to 14 residues. The CDR3 is CAISEGTASYEQYF. As DNA, the CDR3 is TGTGCCATCAGTGAGGGGACAGCCTCCTACGAGCAGTACTTC.

The V and J genes are TRBV23-1 and TRBJ1-1, with 10 nucleotides matching TRBD1. TRBV23-1 is given ORF status, its function remaining uncertain. V dropped 1 base and J dropped 7; count of bases not matched to a gene: 21. The CDR3 runs to 20 residues. The CDR3 DNA sequence: TGCGCCAGCAGTCAATTAGCGGGTAGAACCGGGACAGGGGATCCCAATGAAGCTTTCTTT. Translated: CASSQLAGRTGTGDPNEAFF.

The rearrangement links TRBV5-6 to TRBJ1-2; TRBD1 is a possible D gene (5 bases). Trimming stripped 2 bases from V and 6 bases from J, with 14 bases between. The V gene's germline CDR1 is SGHDT and CDR2 YYEEEE. The CDR3 spans 14 residues. CDR3 sequence: CASSFSGGWNGYTF. CDR3 nucleotide sequence: TGTGCCAGCAGCTTTTCGGGGGGGTGGAATGGCTACACCTTC.

This chain links TRBV7-2 with TRBJ2-7, with 10 bases matching TRBD1. Trimming at V came to 0 bases and at J to 2 bases, leaving 1 base not matched to a gene. The CDR3 consists of 15 residues. Germline CDR1 is SGHTA and CDR2 is FQGNSA. CDR3 bases: TGTGCCAGCAGCTTAGCGGGACAGGGGACCTACGAGCAGTACTTC. Translation gives CASSLAGQGTYEQYF.

The chain combines TRBV5-6 with TRBJ1-2; a possible D gene is TRBD1 (5 bases). Looked up from germline, CDR1 is SGHDT and CDR2 is YYEEEE. The CDR3 has 14 amino acids. Trimming removed 5 bases from V and 7 bases from J, with 18 bases in between. The CDR3 loop is CASRPDSSASGYTF. Written as DNA, the CDR3 is TGTGCCAGCAGACCAGACAGCTCCGCTAGTGGCTACACCTTC.

The CDR3 DNA follows: TGTGCCAGCAGCTTAGCCCGCGGGGCAGGCTCTGGAAACACCATATATTTT. It codes for CASSLARGAGSGNTIYF. V usage is TRBV7-9 and J usage is TRBJ1-3; D possibly corresponds to TRBD1 (5 bases). Germline CDR1 and CDR2: SEHNR and FQNEAQ (reference sequence). V was pared by 0 bases and J by 0 bases, with 12 bases between. The CDR3 has 17 amino acids.

The genes are TRBV2 and TRBJ2-3; the match to TRBD2 covers 8 bases. The length of the CDR3 is 17 residues. After removal of 3 bases from V and 6 bases from J, the junction contained 14 bases not matched to a gene. The germline V gene encodes CDR1 SNHLY and CDR2 FYNNEI. The CDR3 spells CASSDGDRPGLDDTQYF. The CDR3, as DNA: TGTGCCAGCAGTGATGGGGATCGGCCGGGACTAGACGATACGCAGTATTTT. Together with reference TRBV2 and TRBJ2-3, the CDR3 gives the full variable domain: EPEVTQTPSHQVTQMGQEVILRCVPISNHLYFYWYRQILGQKVEFLVSFYNNEISEKSEIFDDQFSVERPDGSNFTLKIRSTKLEDSAMYFCASSDGDRPGLDDTQYFGPGTRLTVL.

The chain has TRBV4-3 and TRBJ2-1, with a weak D call TRBD2 (8 bases). Trimming stripped 1 base from V and 6 bases from J, with 19 bases between. The length of the CDR3 is 17 residues. Germline values: CDR1 LGHNA, CDR2 YSLEER. The CDR3 nucleotides are TGCGCCAGCAGCCAAGCACAGGGGACTAGTTTAATCAATGAGCAGTTCTTC. Its protein product is CASSQAQGTSLINEQFF.

This clone was found once. The chain joins TRBV7-6 to TRBJ1-1, with D uncertain. CDR3 length: 12 residues. Trimming took off 4 bases at V and 8 bases at J, with 11 bases between the two ends. Germline loops: CDR1 SGHVS, CDR2 FNYEAQ. The CDR3: CASSSYKIEAFF. The CDR3 region has the DNA TGTGCCAGCAGCTCTTACAAGATCGAAGCTTTCTTT.

This clone came up once. The chain employs TRBV10-3 and TRBJ2-1; a weak D match, TRBD1 (7 bases). Trimming took 7 bases from V and 7 from J, leaving 14 bases between them. Per germline, CDR1 ENHRY and CDR2 SYGVKD. This CDR3 comprises 13 residues. This CDR3 is CAITAGQLNEQFF. CDR3 nucleotide sequence: TGTGCCATCACGGCGGGACAGTTAAATGAGCAGTTCTTC.

The genes are TRBV11-2 and TRBJ1-4; D is possibly TRBD1 (5 bases). The CDR3 totals 15 residues. CDR1 is SGHAT, CDR2 FQNNGV, per germline. V lost 1 base, J lost 6 bases, and 12 bases lay in between. CDR3 residues: CASSLGAGNDEKLFF. The DNA of the CDR3 is TGTGCCAGCAGCTTAGGGGCAGGGAACGATGAAAAACTGTTTTTT.

This chain connects TRBV2 to TRBJ2-2, with 8 bases lining up with TRBD2. J lost 3 bases, V lost 9 bases, and 3 bases had no gene match. Looked up from germline, CDR1 is SNHLY and CDR2 is FYNNEI. This CDR3 contains 13 residues. In nucleotides, the CDR3 is TGTGCCAGTAGCGGGGTATACACCGGGGAGCTGTTTTTT. It encodes CASSGVYTGELFF.

This chain connects TRBV9 to TRBJ2-3, with a possible D match to TRBD2 (6 bases). Germline V gene lookup returns CDR1 SGDLS and CDR2 YYNGEE. This CDR3 has 15 residues. V gave up 0 bases and J gave up 0 bases, with 8 bases separating them. DNA for the CDR3: TGTGCCAGCAGCGTAGGTGCGGGGAGCACAGATACGCAGTATTTT. This encodes CASSVGAGSTDTQYF.

J is TRBJ2-7 and V is TRBV5-1; 8 bases are shared with TRBD1. The CDR3 consists of 13 residues. With V trimmed by 7 bases and J by 3 bases, 6 bases remained unmatched. Germline V gives CDR1 SGHRS, CDR2 YFSETQ. The CDR3 region is CASGQGDGYEQYF. CDR3 coding DNA: TGCGCCAGCGGACAGGGAGATGGCTACGAGCAGTACTTC.

This chain joins TRBV5-5 and TRBJ1-4; 7 bases line up with TRBD1. This CDR3 is built from 15 residues. Germline V gene sequence: CDR1 SGHKS, CDR2 YYEKEE (reference sequence). The V segment lost 3 bases and the J segment 8 bases; nucleotides outside the gene matches: 10. CDR3 nucleotides: TGTGCCAGCAGCTCGAGACAGGGTCTTGACGAAAAACTGTTTTTT. It encodes CASSSRQGLDEKLFF.

This chain uses TRBV29-1 with TRBJ1-4; no clear D gene. The CDR3 runs to 11 residues. Germline CDR1 reads SQVTM; CDR2 reads ANQGSEA. The V end lost 6 bases, the J end lost 5 bases, and 7 bases lay between the germline ends. The CDR3 here is CSVPENEKLFF. CDR3 DNA: TGCAGCGTACCCGAGAATGAAAAACTGTTTTTT.

The CDR3 DNA follows: TGTGCCAGCAGTTACGGGCAGGGGTCAGGTGAAAAACTGTTTTTT. It encodes CASSYGQGSGEKLFF. The genes are TRBV6-5 and TRBJ1-4; perhaps TRBD1 as D (6 bases). The V gene lost 2 bases and the J gene lost 7 bases, with 14 bases spanning the gap. The CDR3 is 15 amino acids. Germline loops: CDR1 MNHEY, CDR2 SVGAGI.

The chain carries TRBV19 and TRBJ2-7; D might be TRBD1 (5 bases). The CDR3 spans 12 residues. V was shortened by 10 bases and J by 1 base, with 11 bases between the two germline ends. Germline V gene data show CDR1 as LNHDA and CDR2 as SQIVND (reference sequence). CDR3 bases: TGTGCCACCCAGGGCCTGTCCTACGAGCAGTACTTC. It yields the protein CATQGLSYEQYF.

The chain links TRBV4-3 to TRBJ2-7; a possible D gene is TRBD2 (6 bases). In germline, CDR1 is LGHNA, CDR2 YSLEER. Trimming removed 1 base at V and 2 bases at J, with 12 bases between. This CDR3 spans 15 amino acids. In DNA form, the CDR3 reads TGCGCCAGCAGCCAAGGATGGGTAGCGGCCTACGAGCAGTACTTC. Translation: CASSQGWVAAYEQYF.